The next 31 T cell receptor beta chains were all read from a single sample in a study of CD8 T cells in ankylosing spondylitis. Whole-study results and caveats: Ankylosing spondylitis blood seemed to carry a telltale TCR beta motif made of seven or eight highly homologous variants.

One entry per CDR3 protein results from TCRdb running MiXCR on the 5' RACE reads. The data contain hundreds of thousands of distinct CDR3 sequences, approximately 17% of them singletons. The antigens for these receptors are not known. Sequencing was done on a sample of blood, either unsorted or a sorted T cell fraction (not recorded which). All receptors derive from a male donor with ankylosing spondylitis.

In this sample, this clonotype turned up a few times. The genes are TRBV29-1 and TRBJ2-3; no firm D call. V was trimmed by 4 bases and J by 7 bases, leaving 6 bases between them. The CDR3 spans 10 residues. Germline loops: CDR1 SQVTM, CDR2 ANQGSEA. The CDR3 nucleotides are TGCAGCGTTGTGGAGAATACGCAGTATTTT. Its translation: CSVVENTQYF.

This chain joins TRBV25-1 and TRBJ2-3; either TRBD1 or TRBD2 may supply D (6 bases each). The CDR3 consists of 15 residues. V was trimmed by 6 bases and J by 4 bases, leaving 17 bases between them. CDR1 is MGHDK, CDR2 SYGVNS, per germline. CDR3 DNA: TGTGCCAGCAGGCCCATCGGGGGCGGCGCAGATACGCAGTATTTT. This sequence encodes CASRPIGGGADTQYF.

This clonotype has more than one count but fewer than ten. The chain joins TRBV6-5 to TRBJ2-5, with D perhaps matching TRBD2 (6 bases). CDR1 is MNHEY, CDR2 SVGAGI, per germline. The CDR3 totals 17 residues. V lost 0 bases to trimming and J lost 2 bases, with 16 bases between them. The chain's CDR3 is CASSYSSGGAGQETQYF. Written as DNA, the CDR3 is TGTGCCAGCAGTTACTCATCGGGCGGGGCAGGGCAAGAGACCCAGTACTTC.

The chain is built from TRBV6-5 and TRBJ1-4, with 9 bases matching TRBD1. V lost 4 bases and J lost 8; bases outside the gene matches: 8. Germline V gene lookup returns CDR1 MNHEY and CDR2 SVGAGI. CDR3 size: 15 residues. CDR3 nucleotide sequence: TGTGCCAGCAGTTCGGGCGACAGGGGGGTCGAAAAACTGTTTTTT. Translated: CASSSGDRGVEKLFF.

The gene calls are TRBV7-9 and TRBJ2-1; 7 bases are shared with TRBD1. Germline lookup yields CDR1 SEHNR and CDR2 FQNEAQ (reference sequence). The CDR3 covers 17 residues. J lost 1 base, V lost 6 bases, and 12 bases had no gene match. The chain's CDR3 is CASRLGVRQGSYNEQFF. The CDR3 coding sequence is TGTGCCAGCAGACTAGGGGTTAGACAGGGATCCTACAATGAGCAGTTCTTC.

The rearrangement links TRBV19 to TRBJ1-4, with a tentative D call TRBD1 (5 bases). CDR1 and CDR2 (germline): LNHDA, SQIVND (reference sequence). V was cut by 7 bases and J by 8 bases, with 23 bases left in between. This CDR3 has 16 amino acids. The CDR3 region has the DNA TGTGCCAGTAAGCCGGGACCGAGTGAGTTTTGGGAAAAACTGTTTTTT. Translated: CASKPGPSEFWEKLFF. Complete variable domain (other parts from reference TRBV19 and TRBJ1-4): DGGITQSPKYLFRKEGQNVTLSCEQNLNHDAMYWYRQDPGQGLRLIYYSQIVNDFQKGDIAEGYSVSREKKESFPLTVTSAQKNPTAFYLCASKPGPSEFWEKLFFGSGTQLSVL.

The table lists this clonotype with a few counts. The genes are TRBV6-2 or TRBV6-3 and TRBJ1-1; 9 bases agree with TRBD1. CDR1 and CDR2 (germline): MNHEY, SVGEGT. Trimming took 6 bases from V and 0 from J; bases not matched to a gene: 8. The CDR3 totals 16 residues. For the CDR3, the DNA is TGTGCCAGCAGACTTGGGACAGGGAAAATGAACACTGAAGCTTTCTTT. Its translation is CASRLGTGKMNTEAFF.

The J gene is TRBJ1-1, the V gene TRBV2; D perhaps matches TRBD1 (6 bases). Germline CDR1 reads SNHLY; CDR2 reads FYNNEI. The CDR3 is 14 residues long. V lost 4 bases, J lost 8 bases, and 17 bases lay in between. The CDR3 nucleotides read TGTGCCAGCAGTGCTGGGGACACCCAAAGGGAAGCTTTCTTT. Amino acids: CASSAGDTQREAFF.

This chain joins TRBV13 and TRBJ2-5, with 13 bases lining up with TRBD2. The CDR3 length is 20 residues. V shed 8 bases, J shed 0 bases, and the junction held 18 bases outside the gene matches. From germline, CDR1 is PRHDT and CDR2 FYEKMQ (reference sequence). The CDR3 region is CASASTLAGGPHTNQETQYF. The CDR3, as DNA: TGTGCCAGCGCATCTACACTAGCGGGGGGGCCCCACACAAACCAAGAGACCCAGTACTTC.

This clonotype was recorded many times. This sequence joins TRBV20-1 and TRBJ2-4; D is possibly TRBD2 (6 bases). The CDR3 loop spans 16 amino acids. V lost 5 bases, J lost 7 bases, and 24 bases lay in between. Germline V CDR1 and CDR2: DFQATT, SNEGSKA (reference sequence). CDR3 DNA sequence: TGCAGTGCTCCCGACCGGGCCCTGACTAGTGGGAACATTCAGTACTTC. This sequence encodes CSAPDRALTSGNIQYF.

This clonotype appeared a few times. The V and J genes are TRBV3-1 and TRBJ2-7, with D uncertain. The CDR3 contains 11 residues. V was shortened by 3 bases and J by 5 bases, with 5 bases between the two germline ends. The germline gives CDR1 LGHDT, CDR2 YNNKEL (reference sequence). The CDR3 coding sequence is TGTGCCAGCAGCCAGTGGAACGAGCAGTACTTC. Translated, it gives CASSQWNEQYF.

This clonotype was found many times. The rearrangement uses TRBV20-1 and TRBJ2-1; 7 nucleotides agree with TRBD2. The CDR3 is 13 residues long. V dropped 4 bases and J dropped 6; count of bases not matched to a gene: 6. Germline CDR1 reads DFQATT; CDR2 reads SNEGSKA (reference sequence). The CDR3, as DNA: TGCAGTGCTAAAGGCCTAGCGGCCAATGAGCAGTTCTTC. Residues: CSAKGLAANEQFF.

For the CDR3, the DNA is TGCAGTGCTAGCGGGGGGGAACCCTACGAGCAGTACTTC. Its translation is CSASGGEPYEQYF. This chain links TRBV20-1 with TRBJ2-7; 8 bases align to TRBD2. The germline V gene encodes CDR1 DFQATT and CDR2 SNEGSKA (reference sequence). The CDR3 contains 13 residues. V gave up 3 bases and J gave up 2 bases; unmatched junction bases: 3.

V gene TRBV7-6 combines with J gene TRBJ2-5; D not certain. This CDR3 spans 13 amino acids. V lost 5 bases and J 0 bases, leaving 7 bases between the germline ends. CDR1 and CDR2 from the germline V gene are SGHVS and FNYEAQ. CDR3 region: CASSPMYQETQYF. The DNA of the CDR3 is TGTGCCAGCAGCCCCATGTACCAAGAGACCCAGTACTTC.

The chain uses TRBV4-3 and TRBJ2-2, with no clear D. The CDR3 sequence is 16 residues long. V shed 4 bases and J shed 2 bases, with 14 bases lying between them. Germline lookup yields CDR1 LGHNA and CDR2 YSLEER. The CDR3 DNA is TGCGCCAGCAGCCCCTTAGAGGTGGGCAACACCGGGGAGCTGTTTTTT. Its translation is CASSPLEVGNTGELFF.

This clonotype was detected only a few times. V gene TRBV14 combines with J gene TRBJ2-7; tentative D call: TRBD2 (7 bases). V dropped 6 bases and J dropped 0 bases, with 15 bases sitting between them. The CDR3 runs to 15 residues. Germline V gene data show CDR1 as SGHDN and CDR2 as FVKESK. For the CDR3, the DNA is TGTGCCAGCAGGACAAGGGGGGGATACTCCTACGAGCAGTACTTC. Protein sequence: CASRTRGGYSYEQYF.

This chain uses TRBV12-3 or TRBV12-4 with TRBJ1-1; unclear D gene. V shed 3 bases and J shed 4 bases, with 18 bases lying between them. This CDR3 spans 16 amino acids. CDR3 protein: CASSFRLLLVPTEAFF. The CDR3 DNA sequence: TGTGCCAGCAGTTTCCGCCTCTTACTAGTCCCCACTGAAGCTTTCTTT.

This clonotype was counted ten times or more. The chain recombines TRBV12-3 or TRBV12-4 with TRBJ2-1; 9 bases map to TRBD2. The V segment lost 6 bases and the J segment 7 bases; nucleotides outside the gene matches: 10. The CDR3 is 15 residues long. Written as DNA, the CDR3 is TGTGCCAGCAGGCCCGTCGCGGGAGGGCCGAATGAGCAGTTCTTC. Translating gives CASRPVAGGPNEQFF.

This clonotype has more than one count but fewer than ten. The junction differs from germline at one of its ends, possibly a read error. The chain carries TRBV5-1 and TRBJ2-7; D is possibly TRBD1 (6 bases). The length of the CDR3 is 14 residues. Germline V gene lookup returns CDR1 SGHRS and CDR2 YFSETQ. The CDR3: CASSLDSEPYEQYF. The CDR3 DNA reads as TGCGCCAGCAGTTTGGACAGCGAGCCCTACGAGCAGTACTTC.

The rearrangement joins TRBV5-1 to TRBJ2-3; D unresolved. The germline V gene has CDR1 SGHRS and CDR2 YFSETQ. The CDR3 totals 12 residues. Trimming stripped 1 base from V and 6 bases from J, with 6 bases between. CDR3 amino acids: CASSLIEDTQYF. The DNA for the CDR3 is TGCGCCAGCAGCTTGATTGAGGATACGCAGTATTTT.

V and J are TRBV7-9 and TRBJ1-4; D unclear. The CDR3 length is 15 residues. The V end lost 3 bases, the J end lost 7 bases, and 15 bases lay between the germline ends. Germline-derived CDR1 and CDR2 are SEHNR and FQNEAQ (reference sequence). For the CDR3, the DNA is TGTGCCAGCAGCTTTCCACCGGGAATTAGTGAAAAACTGTTTTTT. As protein: CASSFPPGISEKLFF.

Here the CDR3 DNA reads TGTGCCAGCAGTTACGGGGGTAGCGGGATGGTGGAGCAGTTCTTC. This translates into CASSYGGSGMVEQFF. The V call is TRBV6-5, the J call TRBJ2-1; 8 bases fit TRBD2. V shed 2 bases and J 10 bases; nucleotides not matched to a gene: 10. Germline V gene data show CDR1 as MNHEY and CDR2 as SVGAGI. There are 15 residues in the CDR3.

This clonotype was observed a handful of times. J is TRBJ1-4 and V is TRBV7-2, with TRBD1 as a possible D gene (6 bases). There are 16 residues in the CDR3. The V end was cut by 5 bases, the J end by 4 bases, with 17 bases between. Germline CDR1 and CDR2: SGHTA and FQGNSA. The CDR3 sequence: CASSARGGGFNEKLFF. DNA of the CDR3: TGTGCCAGCAGCGCCCGAGGGGGAGGGTTTAATGAAAAACTGTTTTTT.

This clonotype was detected a few times. This chain connects TRBV12-3 or TRBV12-4 to TRBJ1-5, with D possibly TRBD1 on 5 matching bases. Trimming cost V 8 bases and J 4 bases, with 18 bases left between them. The CDR3 has 15 residues. The CDR3: CASGDRDGLNQPQHF. DNA for the CDR3: TGTGCCAGCGGGGACCGGGACGGCCTAAATCAGCCCCAGCATTTT.

This clonotype came up many times. The chain has TRBV7-2 and TRBJ2-3, with D possibly TRBD2 on 7 matching bases. This CDR3 region has 15 residues. Per the germline V gene, CDR1 is SGHTA and CDR2 is FQGNSA. The V gene lost 5 bases and the J gene lost 2 bases, with 14 bases spanning the gap. CDR3 sequence: CASSPKGGNTDTQYF. The CDR3 nucleotides read TGTGCCAGCAGCCCAAAGGGGGGGAACACAGATACGCAGTATTTT.

Ten or more counts support this clonotype. This chain connects TRBV5-1 to TRBJ2-5, with a possible D match to TRBD2 (6 bases). V was cut by 4 bases and J by 3 bases, with 10 bases left in between. The CDR3 loop spans 13 amino acids. Germline V lookup: CDR1 SGHRS, CDR2 YFSETQ. The DNA for the CDR3 is TGCGCCAGCAGCGCGGGACTTGAAGAGACCCAGTACTTC. Its translation: CASSAGLEETQYF.

This clonotype was found a few times. V gene TRBV20-1 combines with J gene TRBJ1-4, with a possible D match to TRBD1 (5 bases). The CDR3 has 12 amino acids. Germline CDR1 is DFQATT and CDR2 is SNEGSKA (reference sequence). The germline V and J ends were trimmed by 1 base and 8 bases, with 8 bases remaining between them. CDR3 sequence: CSARVGREKLFF. DNA of the CDR3: TGCAGTGCTAGAGTGGGGCGGGAAAAACTGTTTTTT.

This clonotype appeared a single time. The V gene is TRBV7-9, the J gene TRBJ2-2; D unresolved. This CDR3 region has 15 residues. With 5 bases removed from V and 5 bases from J, the gap between germline ends came to 15 bases. Germline lookup yields CDR1 SEHNR and CDR2 FQNEAQ (reference sequence). DNA of the CDR3: TGTGCCAGCAGCCCCAGAAACTACGGGACCGGGGAGCTGTTTTTT. This sequence encodes CASSPRNYGTGELFF.

This clonotype was recorded a few times. V is TRBV20-1 and J is TRBJ2-3, with D unresolved. The V and J ends lost 2 bases and 3 bases respectively, with 6 bases between them. Germline assignment: CDR1 DFQATT and CDR2 SNEGSKA (reference sequence). The CDR3 contains 12 residues. The CDR3 spells CSARPPTDTQYF. Here the CDR3 DNA reads TGCAGTGCTAGACCTCCTACAGATACGCAGTATTTT.

The gene calls are TRBV30 and TRBJ2-7; D is ambiguous. Germline-derived CDR1 and CDR2 are GTSNPN and SVGIG (reference sequence). The CDR3 is made up of 14 amino acids. Trimming stripped 0 bases from V and 2 bases from J, with 11 bases between. The CDR3 region is CAWSVLGWPYEQYF. The CDR3 DNA sequence: TGTGCCTGGAGTGTTCTGGGGTGGCCCTACGAGCAGTACTTC.

This clonotype has just a few counts. This chain connects TRBV25-1 to TRBJ2-5, with 8 bases matching TRBD2. From germline, CDR1 is MGHDK and CDR2 SYGVNS. Unmatched junction bases numbered 5, after V lost 8 bases and J lost 3 bases. The CDR3 has 13 residues. CDR3: CASGKLAEETQYF. Written as DNA, the CDR3 is TGTGCCAGCGGCAAACTAGCGGAAGAGACCCAGTACTTC.